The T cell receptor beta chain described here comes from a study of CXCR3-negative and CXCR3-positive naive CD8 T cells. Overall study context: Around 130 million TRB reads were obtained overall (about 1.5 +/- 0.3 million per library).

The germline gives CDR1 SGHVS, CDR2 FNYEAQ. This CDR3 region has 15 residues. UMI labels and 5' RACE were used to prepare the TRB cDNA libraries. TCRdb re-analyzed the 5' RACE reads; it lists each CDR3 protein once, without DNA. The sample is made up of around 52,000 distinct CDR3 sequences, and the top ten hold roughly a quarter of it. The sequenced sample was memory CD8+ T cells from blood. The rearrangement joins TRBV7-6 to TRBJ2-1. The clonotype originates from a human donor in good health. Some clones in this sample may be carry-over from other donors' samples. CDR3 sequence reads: CASSLDGQLLDEQFF.